These 27 T cell receptor beta chains were sequenced from one sample in a study of cytomegalovirus exposure and HLA in healthy donors. Primers: 60 Vbeta forward and 13 Jbeta reverse. Some clones are missing from TCRdb's copy, which holds only in-frame ones; the method was immunoSEQ multiplex PCR. The table lists approximately 130,000 clones, about two thirds of them singletons. Sequencing was done on a sample of PBMCs. All receptors come from a woman in her fifties or sixties in good health and CMV-seropositive.

In regard to this clone: At the DNA level, this CDR3 is encoded by other sequences in the same sample as well. V usage is TRBV6-5 and J usage is TRBJ2-7; 7 positions match TRBD1. The CDR3 sequence is 14 residues long. The germline V gene has CDR1 MNHEY and CDR2 SVGAGI. The trim removed 6 bases at V and 1 base at J, leaving 6 bases unmatched. The CDR3 loop reads CASSSPTGSYEQYF. The DNA of the CDR3 is TGTGCCAGCAGCTCCCCGACAGGGTCCTACGAGCAGTACTTC.

This clone was picked up one time. The V call is TRBV19, the J call TRBJ1-2; no reliable D call. Per germline, CDR1 LNHDA and CDR2 SQIVND (reference sequence). Trimming shortened V by 1 base and J by 2 bases, and 8 bases separated the two germline ends. This CDR3 has 14 amino acids. CDR3 DNA sequence: TGTGCCAGTAGTATAGTTGCAGTCAACTATGGCTACACCTTC. Protein product: CASSIVAVNYGYTF.

The gene calls are TRBV19 and TRBJ1-5; TRBD1 is a possible D gene (6 bases). V gave up 2 bases and J gave up 2 bases, with 10 bases separating them. This CDR3 region has 15 residues. The germline V gene encodes CDR1 LNHDA and CDR2 SQIVND (reference sequence). Written as DNA, the CDR3 is TGTGCCAGTAGTATAACGGGGGGCGGCAATCAGCCCCAGCATTTT. This encodes CASSITGGGNQPQHF. Based on the CDR3 plus reference TRBV19 and TRBJ1-5, the full variable domain is DGGITQSPKYLFRKEGQNVTLSCEQNLNHDAMYWYRQDPGQGLRLIYYSQIVNDFQKGDIAEGYSVSREKKESFPLTVTSAQKNPTAFYLCASSITGGGNQPQHFGDGTRLSIL.

This chain joins TRBV23-1 and TRBJ2-4, with 9 bases lining up with TRBD1. TRBV23-1 is flagged as an ORF with uncertain function. Germline trimming cut 3 bases from V and 8 bases from J; bases unmatched to any gene: 17. The CDR3 loop spans 18 amino acids. CDR3 in amino acids: CASSHYQTPGQGLHIQYF. CDR3 DNA: TGCGCCAGCAGTCATTATCAAACACCGGGACAGGGTTTACACATTCAGTACTTC.

A single count supports this clone. This chain uses TRBV6-5 with TRBJ2-7; possible D gene TRBD1, 6 bases. From germline, CDR1 is MNHEY and CDR2 SVGAGI. Trimming left V 5 bases short and J 0 bases short, with 14 bases between. The CDR3 is 15 amino acids. For the CDR3, the DNA is TGTGCCAGCAGTATAGGACAGAGTTCCTCCTACGAGCAGTACTTC. Amino acid sequence: CASSIGQSSSYEQYF.

V is TRBV7-8 and J is TRBJ1-1; D may be TRBD1 (5 bases). CDR1 is SGHVS, CDR2 FQNEAQ, per germline. The CDR3 runs to 14 residues. V was clipped by 7 bases and J by 1 base, with 13 bases between them. CDR3 nucleotides: TGTGCCAGCACGAAACGGGGGGGGAACACTGAAGCTTTCTTT. Its translation: CASTKRGGNTEAFF.

The V call is TRBV2, the J call TRBJ2-3, with TRBD1 matching 8 bases. Germline V gene sequence: CDR1 SNHLY, CDR2 FYNNEI. V lost 6 bases, J lost 1 base, and 12 bases stayed unmatched. This CDR3 has 17 residues. The CDR3, as DNA: TGTGCCAGCAGAAGAAGAACAGTGGGACAGGGCACAGATACGCAGTATTTT. This sequence encodes CASRRRTVGQGTDTQYF.

The chain uses TRBV5-4 and TRBJ2-7, with unresolved D. Trimming removed 4 bases at V and 6 bases at J, with 14 bases between. The CDR3 spans 13 residues. The germline gives CDR1 SGHNT, CDR2 YYREEE (reference sequence). The CDR3 sequence is CASSPRVAGEQYF. CDR3 coding DNA: TGTGCCAGCAGCCCCCGCGTCGCTGGCGAGCAGTACTTC.

The chain couples TRBV5-6 to TRBJ2-7, with TRBD1 as a possible D gene (6 bases). There are 14 residues in the CDR3. Trimming removed 4 bases from V and 3 bases from J, with 14 bases in between. Germline CDR1 is SGHDT and CDR2 is YYEEEE. In DNA form, the CDR3 reads TGTGCCAGCAGCCCGTACCTGACAGGCTACGAGCAGTACTTC. Its protein is CASSPYLTGYEQYF.

The V gene is TRBV5-1, the J gene TRBJ2-7; 7 nucleotides line up with TRBD2. The CDR3 contains 14 residues. Germline-derived CDR1 and CDR2 are SGHRS and YFSETQ. V gave up 4 bases and J gave up 3 bases; unmatched junction bases: 7. The CDR3 sequence: CASSLTGTNYEQYF. The CDR3 DNA is TGCGCCAGCAGCCTAACCGGGACTAACTACGAGCAGTACTTC.

This clone was observed a single time. V is TRBV7-9 and J is TRBJ2-5; D not certain. Germline assignment: CDR1 SEHNR and CDR2 FQNEAQ (reference sequence). The CDR3 has 16 residues. V was trimmed by 5 bases and J by 4 bases, leaving 20 bases between them. The DNA for the CDR3 is TGTGCCAGCAGCGTTGCTGAGGCTCTTAAGCGAGAGACCCAGTACTTC. Protein: CASSVAEALKRETQYF.

The chain combines TRBV5-1 with TRBJ1-1; 7 positions agree with TRBD1. CDR1 and CDR2 (germline): SGHRS, YFSETQ. The CDR3 consists of 13 residues. With V trimmed by 2 bases and J by 4 bases, 2 bases remained unmatched. The chain's CDR3 is CASSLQGFTEAFF. The CDR3 nucleotides read TGCGCCAGCAGCTTACAGGGGTTCACTGAAGCTTTCTTT.

The CDR3 here is CATSELGLAGANEQFF. The CDR3 DNA is TGTGCCACCAGCGAGCTCGGACTAGCGGGGGCCAATGAGCAGTTCTTC. V and J are TRBV15 and TRBJ2-1; TRBD2 matches 13 bases. The germline V gene has CDR1 LNHNV and CDR2 YYDKDF (reference sequence). V lost 5 bases to trimming and J lost 6 bases; unmatched junction nucleotides: 7. The CDR3 has 16 amino acids.

V and J are TRBV15 and TRBJ2-5, with D maybe TRBD2 (6 bases). V was clipped by 0 bases and J by 0 bases, with 14 bases between them. The CDR3 runs 17 residues. Germline V gene lookup returns CDR1 LNHNV and CDR2 YYDKDF (reference sequence). Here the CDR3 reads CATSRDLGLGDQETQYF. In DNA form, the CDR3 reads TGTGCCACCAGCAGAGATCTGGGACTGGGGGACCAAGAGACCCAGTACTTC.

The chain joins TRBV7-2 to TRBJ2-1; D is possibly TRBD2 (6 bases). Germline CDR1 reads SGHTA; CDR2 reads FQGNSA. This CDR3 is built from 14 residues. V was pared by 3 bases and J by 9 bases, with 15 bases between. The CDR3 sequence: CASSFPTSKGEQFF. In nucleotides, the CDR3 is TGTGCCAGCAGCTTCCCCACTAGCAAAGGTGAGCAGTTCTTC.

The J gene is TRBJ2-2, the V gene TRBV6-5; D is possibly TRBD1 (5 bases). Trimming left V 4 bases short and J 6 bases short, with 9 bases between. The CDR3 sequence is 13 residues long. CDR1 and CDR2 (germline): MNHEY, SVGAGI. The CDR3 spells CASSSPGPGELFF. In DNA, the CDR3 is TGTGCCAGCAGTTCTCCAGGGCCCGGGGAGCTGTTTTTT.

This clone came up once. The chain links TRBV7-2 to TRBJ1-2, with 11 bases identical to TRBD1. Germline lookup yields CDR1 SGHTA and CDR2 FQGNSA. J gave up 8 bases and V 5 bases, and 4 bases lay outside the gene matches. This CDR3 has 13 amino acids. CDR3 in amino acids: CASSMDRGLGYTF. The CDR3 nucleotides are TGTGCCAGCAGCATGGACAGGGGGCTGGGCTACACCTTC.

This rearrangement joins TRBV4-2 to TRBJ1-6; 8 bases align to TRBD1. The CDR3 consists of 16 residues. Germline V gene data show CDR1 as LGHNA and CDR2 as YNFKEQ. The trim removed 2 bases at V and 6 bases at J, leaving 6 bases unmatched. CDR3: CASSQPTGAVNSPLHF. The CDR3 DNA is TGTGCCAGCAGCCAACCGACAGGGGCGGTTAATTCACCCCTCCACTTT.

The genes are TRBV6-4 and TRBJ1-1; D possibly corresponds to TRBD1 (6 bases). Trimming removed 4 bases at V and 5 bases at J, with 17 bases between. This CDR3 has 15 amino acids. The germline V gene encodes CDR1 MRHNA and CDR2 SNTAGT. Here the CDR3 DNA reads TGTGCCAGCAGTGCATCCTCCAGGGGAGGGACTGAAGCTTTCTTT. Residues: CASSASSRGGTEAFF.

This chain links TRBV7-3 with TRBJ2-2; TRBD1 aligns across 9 bases. This CDR3 region has 15 residues. Germline values: CDR1 SGHTA, CDR2 FQGTGA. V trimming: 4 bases; J trimming: 5 bases; junction bases outside the gene matches: 5. The CDR3 DNA reads as TGTGCCAGCAGCTCCAGACAGGGGGGAACCGGGGAGCTGTTTTTT. Its translation: CASSSRQGGTGELFF.

The chain is built from TRBV7-9 and TRBJ2-1; D is possibly TRBD2 (5 bases). The CDR3 consists of 13 residues. Trimming took 6 bases from V and 7 from J, leaving 13 bases between them. Looked up from germline, CDR1 is SEHNR and CDR2 is FQNEAQ (reference sequence). The CDR3 reads CASRDLAWNEQFF. In nucleotides, the CDR3 is TGTGCCAGCAGGGATCTAGCATGGAATGAGCAGTTCTTC. Looking up the rest from reference TRBV7-9 and TRBJ2-1 gives the full variable domain: DTGVSQNPRHKITKRGQNVTFRCDPISEHNRLYWYRQTLGQGPEFLTYFQNEAQLEKSRLLSDRFSAERPKGSFSTLEIQRTEQGDSAMYLCASRDLAWNEQFFGPGTRLTVL.

The V gene is TRBV27, the J gene TRBJ1-2; D is possibly TRBD1 (6 bases). Germline loops: CDR1 MNHEY, CDR2 SMNVEV (reference sequence). Trimming took 6 bases from V and 4 from J, leaving 12 bases between them. This CDR3 contains 13 residues. This chain's CDR3 is CASRLGTFYGYTF. CDR3 sequence (DNA): TGTGCCAGCAGACTGGGGACATTCTATGGCTACACCTTC.

This chain uses TRBV7-2 with TRBJ2-7, with D possibly matching TRBD2 (6 bases). CDR1 is SGHTA, CDR2 FQGNSA, per germline. Trimming cost V 4 bases and J 0 bases, with 16 bases left between them. CDR3 length: 16 residues. In DNA form, the CDR3 reads TGTGCCAGCAGCTGGATCGGGGGAGGCCGCTCCTACGAGCAGTACTTC. Residues: CASSWIGGGRSYEQYF.

The genes are TRBV7-9 and TRBJ2-2; D not resolved. Trimming shortened V by 1 base and J by 9 bases, and 15 bases separated the two germline ends. CDR1 SEHNR and CDR2 FQNEAQ come from the germline V gene (reference sequence). CDR3 length equals 15 residues. The DNA for the CDR3 is TGTGCCAGCAGCTTAGGGGCCGAAGTGTGGCGGGAGCTGTTTTTT. This codes for CASSLGAEVWRELFF.

This clone was seen only once. V is TRBV5-4 and J is TRBJ1-1; 10 nucleotides match TRBD1. Per germline, CDR1 SGHNT and CDR2 YYREEE (reference sequence). This CDR3 is 15 amino acids long. Trimming at V came to 2 bases and at J to 5 bases, leaving 6 bases not matched to a gene. The CDR3 DNA follows: TGTGCCAGCAGCTTACCGGGACAGGGGTGGACTGAAGCTTTCTTT. Translated: CASSLPGQGWTEAFF. The full variable domain, in which reference TRBV5-4 and TRBJ1-1 provide the parts outside the CDR3, is ETGVTQSPTHLIKTRGQQVTLRCSSQSGHNTVSWYQQALGQGPQFIFQYYREEENGRGNFPPRFSGLQFPNYSSELNVNALELDDSALYLCASSLPGQGWTEAFFGQGTRLTVV.

V usage is TRBV9 and J usage is TRBJ1-4; 7 bases are shared with TRBD1. J was trimmed by 4 bases and V by 3 bases; bases with no gene match: 6. Germline V CDR1 and CDR2: SGDLS, YYNGEE. The length of the CDR3 is 15 residues. CDR3 amino acids: CASSDSGQYNEKLFF. In DNA form, the CDR3 reads TGTGCCAGCAGCGACTCGGGACAGTATAATGAAAAACTGTTTTTT.

As regards this clone: One end of the junction fails to match germline, which may point to a read error. The chain links TRBV25-1 to TRBJ2-3, with TRBD2 matching over 9 bases. The CDR3 totals 10 residues. Per germline, CDR1 MGHDK and CDR2 SYGVNS. Here the CDR3 reads CASSESLAGF. The CDR3 DNA reads as TGTGCCAGCAGTGAATCACTAGCGGGTTTT.